The 6 T cell receptor beta chains reported below all come from one sample, sequenced in a study of T cell responses to AZD1222 COVID-19 vaccine. This table comes from immunoSEQ multiplex PCR, and its TCRdb copy is limited to in-frame clones, with some not included. The data show about 130,000 clones, 90% to 95% seen once. Sequences were derived from peripheral blood, sampled 28 days after the second AZD1222 dose. These receptors all stem from an adult who received the AZD1222 COVID-19 vaccine.

The CDR3 nucleotides are TGTGCCAGCAGCCCGAACGACCGGGGTTACGAGCAGTACTTC. Its translation is CASSPNDRGYEQYF. The J gene is TRBJ2-7, the V gene TRBV5-4, with D perhaps matching TRBD2 (5 bases). With 4 bases removed from V and 4 bases from J, the gap between germline ends came to 15 bases. Germline V gene sequence: CDR1 SGHNT, CDR2 YYREEE (reference sequence). The length of the CDR3 is 14 residues. Full variable domain (missing parts from reference TRBV5-4 and TRBJ2-7): ETGVTQSPTHLIKTRGQQVTLRCSSQSGHNTVSWYQQALGQGPQFIFQYYREEENGRGNFPPRFSGLQFPNYSSELNVNALELDDSALYLCASSPNDRGYEQYFGPGTRLTVT.

CDR3 in amino acids: CASSPIYQGAEAFF. CDR3 DNA: TGTGCCAGCAGCCCAATCTACCAGGGGGCTGAAGCTTTCTTT. The chain uses TRBV14 and TRBJ1-1; 7 nucleotides match TRBD1. The CDR3 is made up of 14 amino acids. Germline values: CDR1 SGHDN, CDR2 FVKESK. Trimming cost V 4 bases and J 6 bases; bases outside gene matches: 8.

The chain's CDR3 is CASSVEGMADTQYF. In DNA, the CDR3 is TGTGCCAGCAGTGTGGAGGGGATGGCAGATACGCAGTATTTT. This chain uses TRBV2 with TRBJ2-3; D is possibly TRBD2 (6 bases). Trimming cost V 4 bases and J 4 bases, with 12 bases left between them. The CDR3 extends over 14 amino acids. Germline loops: CDR1 SNHLY, CDR2 FYNNEI.

The CDR3: CASGLQGGADTQYF. CDR3 bases: TGTGCCAGCGGATTACAAGGGGGCGCAGATACGCAGTATTTT. This chain connects TRBV27 to TRBJ2-3; 7 nucleotides match TRBD1. The CDR3 length is 14 residues. The trim removed 8 bases at V and 4 bases at J, leaving 9 bases unmatched. The germline gives CDR1 MNHEY, CDR2 SMNVEV (reference sequence).

The chain joins TRBV30 to TRBJ1-5; D not certain. Germline CDR1 GTSNPN, CDR2 SVGIG (reference sequence). The V end lost 1 base, the J end lost 4 bases, and 8 bases lay between the germline ends. There are 13 residues in the CDR3. This chain's CDR3 is CAWSGTSNQPQHF. DNA of the CDR3: TGTGCCTGGAGTGGTACATCAAATCAGCCCCAGCATTTT.

The chain combines TRBV18 with TRBJ1-5, with a tentative D call TRBD1 (6 bases). Looked up from germline, CDR1 is KGHSH and CDR2 is LQKENI. The CDR3 loop spans 17 amino acids. Deletions cut 0 bases from V and 2 bases from J, with 14 bases between. The CDR3 DNA reads as TGTGCCAGCTCACCACCGAACCTACAGGGAGGCAATCAGCCCCAGCATTTT. Protein: CASSPPNLQGGNQPQHF.